Following are 5 T cell receptor beta chains from one sample sequenced in a study of cytomegalovirus exposure and HLA in healthy donors. Method: immunoSEQ multiplex PCR; TCRdb's copy keeps in-frame clones and lacks some. The table lists some 160,000 clones, about 88% of them singletons, with 2.5% to 3% in the top ten. The sample taken for sequencing was PBMCs. These receptors were obtained from a man aged 18 to 30 in good health and CMV-seronegative.

The chain carries TRBV11-3 and TRBJ1-1, with D unresolved. V lost 5 bases to trimming and J lost 2 bases, with 12 bases between them. Germline-derived CDR1 and CDR2 are SGHNT and YENEEA. The CDR3 length is 14 residues. The CDR3 DNA follows: TGTGCCAGCAGCCAAAACAGCATAAACACTGAAGCTTTCTTT. This codes for CASSQNSINTEAFF.

The V call is TRBV2, the J call TRBJ1-2; D call uncertain. CDR3 length equals 13 residues. Trimming stripped 2 bases from V and 8 bases from J, with 12 bases between. The germline gives CDR1 SNHLY, CDR2 FYNNEI. This CDR3 is CASSEKGGLGYTF. For the CDR3, the DNA is TGTGCCAGCAGTGAAAAAGGAGGGTTGGGCTACACCTTC.

V and J are TRBV5-1 and TRBJ2-1, with 11 bases that match TRBD2. Trimming cost V 6 bases and J 0 bases; bases outside gene matches: 11. Germline CDR1 is SGHRS and CDR2 is YFSETQ. The CDR3 is 18 residues long. The CDR3 loop reads CASKGLAGGSSSYNEQFF. The DNA of the CDR3 is TGCGCCAGCAAAGGGCTAGCGGGAGGTTCGAGCTCCTACAATGAGCAGTTCTTC.

V and J are TRBV2 and TRBJ2-7, with TRBD1 identical over 10 bases. CDR1 and CDR2 (germline): SNHLY, FYNNEI. The CDR3 covers 15 residues. Losses at the gene ends were 3 bases for V and 3 bases for J; bases not matched to a gene: 5. Written as DNA, the CDR3 is TGTGCCAGCAGTGATTCCGGGACAGGGGTCTACGAGCAGTACTTC. Protein product: CASSDSGTGVYEQYF.

This chain uses TRBV28 with TRBJ2-3, with TRBD2 matching over 7 bases. The CDR3 loop spans 17 amino acids. J lost 1 base, V lost 2 bases, and 9 bases had no gene match. Germline V gene data show CDR1 as MDHEN and CDR2 as SYDVKM. CDR3 DNA sequence: TGTGCCAGCAGTTTAGCCGACCAAGCGGGACGCACAGATACGCAGTATTTT. This translates into CASSLADQAGRTDTQYF.